Sequencing of this T cell receptor beta chain was carried out in a study of shared clonotypes between healthy human individuals (dated by TCRdb to 2020 to 2021). A note on the overall study: The cohort included a few men and a couple of women between 18 and 49 years of age. For each donor, CD4 naive and CD4 memory were each run on three plates, CD8 naive on two plates, and CD8 memory on one plate. Blood TCR repertoires of a handful of healthy adults were deeply sequenced to estimate repertoire size and the extent of clonotype sharing between individuals. To increase sequencing depth and limit assay-specific biases, TCR repertoire library preparation and sequencing were carried out by different laboratories using diverse techniques. Each donor's leukapheresis produced roughly between roughly 0.94 and 9.5 billion PBMCs. General conclusions and limits of the study: Only blood was sampled, and tissue TCR repertoires likely differ from those in blood. Pairwise subsampling indicated that sequencing depth was expected to affect the degree of clonotype sharing among donors. Higher generation probabilities were observed for clonotypes shared by all four sorted-subset donors than for non-shared clonotypes. Estimated clonotype richness was generally larger for naive than for memory subsets. The small number of donors limited the genetic and exposure-history diversity represented. Sharing across several donors was observed for about 5% of naive CD4, over 3% of naive CD8, 2% to 2.5% of memory CD4, and roughly 0.43% of memory CD8 clonotypes. Incomplete sequencing was indicated by rarefaction of sorted-subset datasets, despite the large sequencing depth.

Healthy HIV-negative adults with no recently reported acute infections or vaccinations were included as donors. Every donor was a Caucasian adult residing in Nashville, Tennessee, USA. CD8 memory samples consisted of magnetically selected CD45RO+ cells combined with CCR7-negative CD45RA+ effector memory (TemRA) cells. Blood was collected by leukapheresis, and PBMCs were isolated by Ficoll-Histopaque density gradient centrifugation and then cryopreserved in liquid nitrogen vapor phase. Analytical flow cytometry was used to check the purity and quantity of every magnetically sorted T cell population. From each sorted fraction, genomic DNA was isolated and quantified by UV absorbance on a Nanodrop 2000c. Trimming leaves V shorter by 0 bases and J shorter by 3 bases, with the junction holding 7 bases beyond the gene matches. The germline V gene encodes CDR1 SGHVS and CDR2 FQNEAQ. The CDR3 measures 17 amino acids from cysteine to phenylalanine. The DNA shown is the 51-base CDR3, in frame from base 1.

Using the deep immunoSEQ assay, multiplex PCR amplified TCR CDR3 regions from genomic DNA. For each cell subset, the extracted genomic DNA was distributed evenly across all wells of several immunoSEQ 96-well plates, and each plate served as one replicate. For sorted subsets, each replicate PCR was loaded with 200 to 250 ng genomic DNA, equivalent to 25,000 to 35,000 T cell genomes. The purified libraries were quantified using a Qubit 3.0 fluorometer, sized with a Bioanalyzer 2100, and then quantified again using the KAPA Library Quantification kit. Each immunoSEQ 96-well plate was sequenced on its own single-read 150-cycle Illumina NextSeq 550 flow cell. Processing in the source paper ran as follows. Because only junctional sequences without quality scores were contained in the immunoSEQ output, filtering matching that applied to full-length reads could not be performed. To assign V/J genes and CDR3, sequences were annotated against IMGT germline references using PyIR, a Python wrapper for IgBLAST v1.9. Any read was removed if the V/J assignment was weak (E-value above 1e-6), the CDR3 was missing, or the read contained stop codons, out-of-frame junctions, or ambiguous translated residues. V3J clonotypes were defined by identical inferred V gene, J gene, and CDR3 amino acid sequence. Percentage overlap between repertoires was computed as shared unique clonotypes divided by the size of the smaller repertoire. Repertoire richness was assessed with RTK rarefaction, the Chao1 estimator, and Recon v2.1 estimates of unobserved clonotypes. Generation probabilities for all TCRbeta clonotypes obtained by the gDNA method from four donors were computed using OLGA. TCRdb limited this immuneACCESS table to in-frame rearrangements with V and J called. A share of clones is missing; checked studies link under half to unresolved V genes, and the rest is unexplained. V and J calls and clone size are given by that table; D and trimming were obtained from the DNA. Recorded for this sample are more than 550,000 clones; 90% of them occurred a single time. Of the sample, less than 40% falls within the top ten clones.

In the case of this clone: Its antigen is still unknown. No base-level quality is on record; no much larger clone is a single base apart.

The clonotype was recovered from a man aged 18-30 years in good health. Some clones in this sample may be carry-over from other donors' samples. The material sequenced was memory CD8+ T cells from PBMCs. The intended sense of this specimen's cell subset or site label: CD45RO+ cells pooled with CCR7-negative TemRA cells. Recombination linked TRBV7-8 to TRBJ1-2; 10 nucleotides in the junction match TRBD1. This receptor has the CDR3 CASSLAPGQGMDYGYTF. The nucleotide sequence reads as follows: TGTGCCAGCAGCTTAGCCCCGGGACAGGGGATGGACTATGGCTACACCTTC.